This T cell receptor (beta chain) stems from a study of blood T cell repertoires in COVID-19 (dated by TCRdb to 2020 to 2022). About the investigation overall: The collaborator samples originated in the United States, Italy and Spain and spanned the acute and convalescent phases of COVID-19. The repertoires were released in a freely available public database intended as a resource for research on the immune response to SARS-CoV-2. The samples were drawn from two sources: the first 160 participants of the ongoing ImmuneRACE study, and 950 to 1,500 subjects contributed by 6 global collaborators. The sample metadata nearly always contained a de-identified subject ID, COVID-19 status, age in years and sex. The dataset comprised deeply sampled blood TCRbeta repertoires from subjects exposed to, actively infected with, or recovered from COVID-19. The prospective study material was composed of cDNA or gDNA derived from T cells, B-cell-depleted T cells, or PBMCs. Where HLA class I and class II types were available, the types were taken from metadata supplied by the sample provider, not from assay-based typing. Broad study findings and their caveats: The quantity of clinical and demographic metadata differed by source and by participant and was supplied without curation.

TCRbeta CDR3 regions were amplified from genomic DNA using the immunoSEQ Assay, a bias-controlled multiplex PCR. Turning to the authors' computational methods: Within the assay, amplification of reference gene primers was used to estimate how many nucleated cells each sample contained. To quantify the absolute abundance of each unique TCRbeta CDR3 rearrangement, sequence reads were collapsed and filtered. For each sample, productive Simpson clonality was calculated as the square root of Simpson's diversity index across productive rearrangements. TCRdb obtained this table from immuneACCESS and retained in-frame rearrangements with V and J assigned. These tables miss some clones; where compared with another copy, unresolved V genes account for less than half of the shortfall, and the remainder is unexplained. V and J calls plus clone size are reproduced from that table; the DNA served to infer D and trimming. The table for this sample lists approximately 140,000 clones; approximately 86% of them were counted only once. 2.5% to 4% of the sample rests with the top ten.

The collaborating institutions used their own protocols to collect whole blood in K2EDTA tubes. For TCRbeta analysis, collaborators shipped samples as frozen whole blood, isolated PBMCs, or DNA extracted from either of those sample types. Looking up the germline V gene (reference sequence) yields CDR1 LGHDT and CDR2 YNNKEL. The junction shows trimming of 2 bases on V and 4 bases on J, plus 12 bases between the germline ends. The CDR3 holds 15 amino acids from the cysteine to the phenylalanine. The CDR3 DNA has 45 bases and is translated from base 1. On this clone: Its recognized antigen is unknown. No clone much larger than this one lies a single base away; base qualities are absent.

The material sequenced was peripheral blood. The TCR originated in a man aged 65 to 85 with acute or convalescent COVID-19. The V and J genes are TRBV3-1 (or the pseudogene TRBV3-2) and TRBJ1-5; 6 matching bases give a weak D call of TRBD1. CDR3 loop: CASSQNRVGNQPQHF. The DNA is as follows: TGTGCCAGCAGCCAAAACAGGGTAGGGAATCAGCCCCAGCATTTT.